These 32 T cell receptor beta chains came from one sample sequenced in a study of T cell changes during pregnancy in multiple sclerosis. Profiled with immunoSEQ multiplex PCR; TCRdb holds only in-frame clones, not every one. This table has some 80,000 clones, 94% appearing once. Sequences were derived from CD4+ T cells from peripheral blood mononuclear cells, sampled after pregnancy. Receptors originate from a female donor with multiple sclerosis, enrolled in a pregnancy study.

This clone showed up just once. The genes are TRBV28 and TRBJ2-2; weak D call: TRBD2 (5 bases). Trimming pared 6 bases from V and 5 bases from J, leaving 19 bases between. The CDR3 has 16 amino acids. Germline V lookup: CDR1 MDHEN, CDR2 SYDVKM. This CDR3 is CASRPRRGLGTGELFF. CDR3 DNA: TGTGCCAGCAGGCCCAGACGGGGTTTAGGGACCGGGGAGCTGTTTTTT.

The rearrangement links TRBV7-3 to TRBJ2-3; 7 bases are a match to TRBD2. The J segment lost 2 bases and the V segment lost 1 base, leaving 3 bases of the junction unmatched. The germline gives CDR1 SGHTA, CDR2 FQGTGA. The CDR3 is 15 amino acids. In nucleotides, the CDR3 is TGTGCCAGCAGCTTAAGTCGGGGGGTCACAGATACGCAGTATTTT. Its protein product is CASSLSRGVTDTQYF.

The rearrangement joins TRBV4-2 to TRBJ1-2; tentatively, D is TRBD1 (6 bases). Germline CDR1 and CDR2: LGHNA and YNFKEQ. The CDR3 sequence is 17 residues long. Trimming took 0 bases from V and 4 from J, leaving 18 bases between them. In DNA, the CDR3 is TGTGCCAGCAGCCAAGATCTAACGGGGGGCGCGTTCTATGGCTACACCTTC. Amino acids: CASSQDLTGGAFYGYTF.

V gene TRBV27 combines with J gene TRBJ1-2; 10 nucleotides match TRBD1. Per germline, CDR1 MNHEY and CDR2 SMNVEV (reference sequence). V lost 4 bases, J lost 4 bases, and 9 bases stayed unmatched. The CDR3 totals 16 residues. The CDR3 nucleotides read TGTGCCAGCAGTTCCGAAGGGGACAGGGGTGGCTATGGCTACACCTTC. Its translation is CASSSEGDRGGYGYTF.

This clone was detected only once. For the CDR3, the DNA is TGTGCCAGCAGCGTAGGGACTAGCGGGGTCCACGAGCAGTACTTC. This codes for CASSVGTSGVHEQYF. The chain couples TRBV9 to TRBJ2-7; 12 bases match TRBD2. This CDR3 spans 15 amino acids. CDR1 SGDLS and CDR2 YYNGEE come from the germline V gene. Trimming took 0 bases from V and 5 from J; bases not matched to a gene: 3.

The chain combines TRBV19 with TRBJ1-4; 9 positions agree with TRBD1. Per germline, CDR1 LNHDA and CDR2 SQIVND (reference sequence). This CDR3 spans 16 amino acids. V lost 2 bases and J lost 2; bases outside the gene matches: 3. CDR3 protein: CASSIKGTGTNEKLFF. The CDR3 DNA reads TGTGCCAGTAGTATAAAAGGGACAGGGACTAATGAAAAACTGTTTTTT. Combining the CDR3 with reference TRBV19 and TRBJ1-4 gives the whole variable domain DGGITQSPKYLFRKEGQNVTLSCEQNLNHDAMYWYRQDPGQGLRLIYYSQIVNDFQKGDIAEGYSVSREKKESFPLTVTSAQKNPTAFYLCASSIKGTGTNEKLFFGSGTQLSVL.

V is TRBV6-1 and J is TRBJ2-3; 10 bases align to TRBD2. The ends lost 4 bases at V and 5 bases at J; junction bases unmatched: 12. Germline V CDR1 and CDR2: MNHNS, SASEGT. The CDR3 consists of 17 residues. The CDR3 sequence is CASSVLGASGSKDTQYF. CDR3 nucleotides: TGTGCCAGCAGTGTTCTAGGGGCTAGCGGGAGTAAAGATACGCAGTATTTT.

The V and J genes are TRBV4-2 and TRBJ2-3; 10 nucleotides agree with TRBD2. The J segment lost 5 bases and the V segment lost 0 bases, leaving 5 bases of the junction unmatched. This CDR3 is built from 16 residues. Per germline, CDR1 LGHNA and CDR2 YNFKEQ. As DNA, the CDR3 is TGTGCCAGCAGCCAAGATAGCGGGAGGCCGGGAGATACGCAGTATTTT. It specifies CASSQDSGRPGDTQYF.

V usage is TRBV6-1 and J usage is TRBJ2-2, with D unresolved. V lost 4 bases and J 6 bases, leaving 6 bases between the germline ends. CDR3 length: 12 amino acids. The V gene's germline CDR1 is MNHNS and CDR2 SASEGT. In DNA, the CDR3 is TGTGCCAGCAGTGTACTGGCCGGGGAGCTGTTTTTT. Its translation: CASSVLAGELFF.

This clone occurred a few times. The chain employs TRBV19 and TRBJ1-1, with D perhaps matching TRBD1 (6 bases). V was cut by 6 bases and J by 6 bases, with 14 bases left in between. The CDR3 runs to 13 residues. The germline V gene encodes CDR1 LNHDA and CDR2 SQIVND (reference sequence). CDR3 in amino acids: CASSRTGNAEAFF. CDR3 nucleotide sequence: TGTGCCAGTAGCCGAACAGGGAATGCTGAAGCTTTCTTT.

The gene calls are TRBV7-9 and TRBJ1-1; D gene ambiguous. Germline CDR1 and CDR2: SEHNR and FQNEAQ (reference sequence). The V gene lost 5 bases and the J gene lost 13 bases, with 26 bases spanning the gap. This CDR3 is 15 amino acids long. The CDR3 DNA follows: TGTGCCAGCAGCCCGAACTCGGTCCCTCTGACGGAGGGTTTCTTT. It yields the protein CASSPNSVPLTEGFF.

The chain has TRBV19 and TRBJ2-3; TRBD2 agrees at 9 bases. Germline V lookup: CDR1 LNHDA, CDR2 SQIVND (reference sequence). The CDR3 extends over 14 amino acids. Trimming at V came to 3 bases and at J to 3 bases, leaving 1 base not matched to a gene. The CDR3 DNA reads TGTGCCAGTAGTATTAGCGGGGGAACAGATACGCAGTATTTT. Translation gives CASSISGGTDTQYF.

CDR3 region: CSVAFRLASYEQYF. CDR3 sequence (DNA): TGCAGCGTTGCCTTCCGACTAGCTAGCTACGAGCAGTACTTC. The chain employs TRBV29-1 and TRBJ2-7, with 7 bases matching TRBD2. Germline lookup yields CDR1 SQVTM and CDR2 ANQGSEA. The trim removed 4 bases at V and 3 bases at J, leaving 9 bases unmatched. This CDR3 region has 14 residues.

The V gene is TRBV4-2, the J gene TRBJ1-5; tentatively, D is TRBD1 (5 bases). From germline, CDR1 is LGHNA and CDR2 YNFKEQ. The CDR3 contains 14 residues. Trimming cost V 1 base and J 3 bases, with 7 bases left between them. This CDR3 is CASSQGQSNQPQHF. Written as DNA, the CDR3 is TGTGCCAGCAGCCAAGGACAGTCCAATCAGCCCCAGCATTTT.

This chain uses TRBV21-1 with TRBJ2-7; the DNA was not compared with TRBD2, the D call given in the table. TRBV21-1 is termed a pseudogene. The CDR3 is 16 residues long. In DNA, the CDR3 is TGTGCCAGCAGCAAAGACGCCCCGGGACTGTACTACGAGCAGTACTTC. It encodes CASSKDAPGLYYEQYF.

V is TRBV28 and J is TRBJ2-7; 12 bases are a match to TRBD2. The trim removed 3 bases at V and 4 bases at J, leaving 4 bases unmatched. CDR3 length: 15 amino acids. CDR1 is MDHEN, CDR2 SYDVKM, per germline. CDR3: CASSFSLAGGYEQYF. CDR3 DNA: TGTGCCAGCAGTTTTTCGCTAGCGGGAGGGTACGAGCAGTACTTC.

The V and J genes are TRBV28 and TRBJ2-5, with D unclear. V shed 7 bases and J shed 1 base, with 19 bases lying between them. CDR3 length: 16 amino acids. The V gene's germline CDR1 is MDHEN and CDR2 SYDVKM. The CDR3 loop reads CASIIKASGGQETQYF. CDR3 coding DNA: TGTGCCAGCATCATTAAGGCATCAGGTGGCCAAGAGACCCAGTACTTC.

This clone showed up just a few times. This chain uses TRBV9 with TRBJ1-1; no clear D gene. With 0 bases removed from V and 1 base from J, the gap between germline ends came to 7 bases. Germline CDR1 is SGDLS and CDR2 is YYNGEE. The CDR3 runs to 14 residues. The CDR3 sequence is CASSVGHQNTEAFF. The CDR3 DNA is TGTGCCAGCAGCGTAGGGCACCAGAACACTGAAGCTTTCTTT.

The chain has TRBV27 and TRBJ2-6; a weak D match, TRBD2 (5 bases). Germline CDR1 MNHEY, CDR2 SMNVEV (reference sequence). The CDR3 runs to 17 residues. Trimming shortened V by 2 bases and J by 2 bases, and 13 bases separated the two germline ends. For the CDR3, the DNA is TGTGCCAGCAGTTTAGGGCACATCGGGGCTGGGGCCAACGTCCTGACTTTC. Translation: CASSLGHIGAGANVLTF.

The V call is TRBV28, the J call TRBJ2-1; 7 bases fit TRBD2. Germline values: CDR1 MDHEN, CDR2 SYDVKM. After removal of 7 bases from V and 10 bases from J, the junction contained 4 bases not matched to a gene. The CDR3 has 11 residues. This chain's CDR3 is CASTLLAEQFF. The CDR3 DNA reads TGTGCCAGCACCCTACTAGCGGAGCAGTTCTTC.

V gene TRBV5-1 combines with J gene TRBJ2-7; TRBD2 aligns across 11 bases. Losses at the gene ends were 4 bases for V and 9 bases for J; bases not matched to a gene: 9. The length of the CDR3 is 14 residues. The germline gives CDR1 SGHRS, CDR2 YFSETQ. The DNA of the CDR3 is TGCGCCAGCAGCCTGACTAGCGGGACGATCGGGCAGTACTTC. Amino acid sequence: CASSLTSGTIGQYF.

The CDR3 DNA reads as TGTGCCAGCAGCCAAGGGACAGGCGCGGGCACAGATACGCAGTATTTT. Translated, it gives CASSQGTGAGTDTQYF. The rearrangement joins TRBV4-2 to TRBJ2-3, with 7 nucleotides matching TRBD1. The junction had 5 bases not matched to a gene; V was cut back by 1 base and J by 1 base. The CDR3 runs 16 residues. Per germline, CDR1 LGHNA and CDR2 YNFKEQ.

This clone was seen only once. This chain joins TRBV11-2 and TRBJ2-7; the match to TRBD2 covers 7 bases. Per germline, CDR1 SGHAT and CDR2 FQNNGV. The CDR3 has 14 amino acids. V was clipped by 5 bases and J by 7 bases; unmatched bases: 11. The CDR3 spells CASSPKRGGGEQYF. The CDR3 DNA reads as TGTGCCAGCAGCCCCAAGCGGGGAGGAGGGGAGCAGTACTTC.

The J gene is TRBJ2-1, the V gene TRBV9; 9 bases are shared with TRBD2. Looked up from germline, CDR1 is SGDLS and CDR2 is YYNGEE. J gave up 2 bases and V 4 bases, and 22 bases lay outside the gene matches. The CDR3 sequence is 21 residues long. DNA of the CDR3: TGTGCCAGCAGCTTACGACAGAGGAACCTTAGCGGGAGAGGAACCTACAATGAGCAGTTCTTC. Amino acid sequence: CASSLRQRNLSGRGTYNEQFF.

J is TRBJ2-7 and V is TRBV27; 12 bases agree with TRBD1. The CDR3 extends over 19 amino acids. Germline CDR1 MNHEY, CDR2 SMNVEV (reference sequence). Trimming removed 3 bases from V and 5 bases from J; junction bases left unmatched: 17. This CDR3 is CASSLAPGDRGLRLDEQYF. CDR3 nucleotide sequence: TGTGCCAGCAGTTTGGCCCCGGGGGACAGGGGGCTAAGGTTGGACGAGCAGTACTTC.

The J gene is TRBJ1-5, the V gene TRBV6-1; unclear D gene. Trimming pared 6 bases from V and 1 base from J, leaving 10 bases between. The CDR3 sequence is 14 residues long. The germline gives CDR1 MNHNS, CDR2 SASEGT. This chain's CDR3 is CASRLPGSNQPQHF. The DNA of the CDR3 is TGTGCCAGCAGACTGCCGGGGAGCAATCAGCCCCAGCATTTT.

This rearrangement joins TRBV28 to TRBJ2-7; 12 nucleotides line up with TRBD2. After removal of 7 bases from V and 0 bases from J, the junction contained 4 bases not matched to a gene. The CDR3 spans 15 residues. Germline loops: CDR1 MDHEN, CDR2 SYDVKM. As DNA, the CDR3 is TGTGCCAGCACCAGACTAGCGGGAGTCTCCTACGAGCAGTACTTC. This sequence encodes CASTRLAGVSYEQYF.

This CDR3 reads CASSIFFSRGRGYNEQFF. The CDR3 DNA reads TGTGCCAGTAGTATCTTTTTTTCTAGAGGGAGGGGCTACAATGAGCAGTTCTTC. V and J are TRBV19 and TRBJ2-1; 7 bases align to TRBD2. Looked up from germline, CDR1 is LNHDA and CDR2 is SQIVND (reference sequence). This CDR3 is built from 18 residues. Trimming took 3 bases from V and 3 from J; bases not matched to a gene: 14.

The rearrangement joins TRBV28 to TRBJ2-7; D might be TRBD2 (6 bases). V gave up 8 bases and J gave up 2 bases, with 16 bases separating them. This CDR3 region has 14 residues. Germline V gives CDR1 MDHEN, CDR2 SYDVKM. In DNA form, the CDR3 reads TGTGCCAGCGCTTCTTTATGGGGGGCCTACGAGCAGTACTTC. Encoded protein: CASASLWGAYEQYF.

J is TRBJ1-2 and V is TRBV27, with TRBD1 identical over 7 bases. Unmatched junction bases numbered 7, after V lost 5 bases and J lost 4 bases. The CDR3 has 14 amino acids. Germline V CDR1 and CDR2: MNHEY, SMNVEV (reference sequence). The CDR3 region is CASSPSTGRYGYTF. The CDR3, as DNA: TGTGCCAGCAGTCCCTCGACAGGGCGCTATGGCTACACCTTC.

This clone was detected once. The chain links TRBV20-1 to TRBJ2-3; TRBD2 is a possible D gene (6 bases). CDR3 length: 11 residues. CDR1 is DFQATT, CDR2 SNEGSKA, per germline (reference sequence). This CDR3 reads CSARESLSQYF. The CDR3, as DNA: TGCAGCGCCCGGGAGTCCCTATCGCAGTATTTT.

The V call is TRBV5-1, the J call TRBJ2-3; 8 bases are shared with TRBD2. Germline V gives CDR1 SGHRS, CDR2 YFSETQ. CDR3 length equals 17 residues. Unmatched junction bases numbered 10, after V lost 2 bases and J lost 2 bases. The CDR3 DNA reads TGCGCCAGCAGCTTCAGCGGGAGCGGAGGCACCACAGATACGCAGTATTTT. Translated, it gives CASSFSGSGGTTDTQYF.